This T cell receptor beta chain was sequenced for a study of OX40 agonist ivuxolimab in advanced cancers. The wider study: Partial responses were achieved by three patients, one with hepatocellular carcinoma and two with cutaneous melanoma. The study, taken as a whole, reports: Mean expanded clone counts were higher in CD8+ than CD4+ T cells. Antigen targets of the expanded peripheral T cells went undetermined.

This CDR3 contains 17 residues. The V gene's germline CDR1 is SGHKS and CDR2 YYEKEE (reference sequence). The junction had 7 bases not matched to a gene; V was cut back by 0 bases and J by 0 bases. Profiled with immunoSEQ multiplex PCR; TCRdb holds only in-frame clones, not every one. The data contain nearly 60,000 clones, roughly four fifths of them singletons. With baseline, cycle 4 day 1, and cycle 7 day 1 as timepoints, blood was sampled. Turning to this clone: Antigen specificity is unknown.

Sequenced material: CD4+ or CD8+ T cells sorted from blood, taken in a trial of the OX40 agonist ivuxolimab. V is TRBV5-5 and J is TRBJ1-1; 8 positions agree with TRBD1. The TCR was taken from an adult with an advanced solid tumor such as melanoma, head and neck, liver or kidney cancer. The CDR3 sequence is CASSLEGTGPMNTEAFF. CDR3 DNA: TGTGCCAGCAGCTTGGAAGGGACAGGACCTATGAACACTGAAGCTTTCTTT.